Below are 25 T cell receptor beta chains sequenced from a single sample in a study of T cell responses to AZD1222 COVID-19 vaccine. Repertoires were generated with immunoSEQ multiplex PCR, while TCRdb's copy carries only in-frame clones and drops some. The sample comprises about 170,000 clones, 75% to 90% of which are singletons, and 3.5% to 5.5% rests with the top ten. Sequenced here: peripheral blood, sampled 28 days after the second dose of the MenACWY control vaccine. These receptors all stem from an adult who received the MenACWY meningococcal vaccine as a control.

The chain uses TRBV19 and TRBJ1-1; D is undetermined. The CDR3 is 13 residues long. Germline CDR1 and CDR2: LNHDA and SQIVND (reference sequence). Trimming removed 9 bases from V and 0 bases from J, with 11 bases in between. Here the CDR3 DNA reads TGTGCCAGCGCAGACGGCCTGAACACTGAAGCTTTCTTT. Translated: CASADGLNTEAFF.

The chain employs TRBV10-3 and TRBJ2-6; D might be TRBD1 (6 bases). Germline CDR1 ENHRY, CDR2 SYGVKD. This CDR3 spans 17 amino acids. The V end lost 11 bases, the J end lost 0 bases, and 20 bases lay between the germline ends. The CDR3 coding sequence is TGTGCCGTTTTGCCCGGACAGACTTTCTCTGGGGCCAACGTCCTGACTTTC. Translated, it gives CAVLPGQTFSGANVLTF.

This chain links TRBV7-2 with TRBJ1-5, with a possible D match to TRBD1 (5 bases). The CDR3 totals 14 residues. V was pared by 1 base and J by 3 bases, with 7 bases between. Looked up from germline, CDR1 is SGHTA and CDR2 is FQGNSA. The CDR3 DNA follows: TGTGCCAGCAGCTTAGTGGGGGACAATCAGCCCCAGCATTTT. Its translation is CASSLVGDNQPQHF.

This clone turned up a few times. The rearrangement links TRBV5-1 to TRBJ2-2; 8 bases are shared with TRBD2. The germline V gene has CDR1 SGHRS and CDR2 YFSETQ. V gave up 4 bases and J gave up 6 bases; unmatched junction bases: 11. The CDR3 totals 16 residues. This chain's CDR3 is CASSLPRREGPGELFF. The CDR3 DNA reads TGCGCCAGCAGCCTCCCCCGTCGGGAGGGCCCCGGGGAGCTGTTTTTT.

This sequence joins TRBV6-2 or TRBV6-3 and TRBJ2-2; D is ambiguous. Germline V gene sequence: CDR1 MNHEY, CDR2 SVGEGT. CDR3 length equals 11 residues. The V gene lost 5 bases and the J gene lost 7 bases, with 5 bases spanning the gap. The CDR3 loop is CASSVSGELFF. CDR3 DNA: TGTGCCAGCAGTGTTAGCGGGGAGCTGTTTTTT.

The chain joins TRBV2 to TRBJ2-2, with no clear D. The CDR3 is 13 amino acids. CDR1 and CDR2 from the germline V gene are SNHLY and FYNNEI. V was pared by 3 bases and J by 6 bases, with 8 bases between. CDR3 sequence reads: CASSDTAAGELFF. CDR3 in DNA: TGTGCCAGCAGTGATACCGCCGCCGGGGAGCTGTTTTTT.

This chain links TRBV6-2 or TRBV6-3 with TRBJ2-1, with D unclear. The V and J ends lost 0 bases and 4 bases respectively, with 16 bases between them. Germline V CDR1 and CDR2: MNHEY, SVGEGT. This CDR3 is built from 17 residues. The CDR3 DNA sequence: TGTGCCAGCAGTTACTCGATGGGCAGCGCCGGGTACAATGAGCAGTTCTTC. This translates into CASSYSMGSAGYNEQFF.

The gene calls are TRBV5-1 and TRBJ1-2; no reliable D call. This CDR3 is built from 13 residues. Germline V gene lookup returns CDR1 SGHRS and CDR2 YFSETQ. Deletions cut 4 bases from V and 3 bases from J, with 10 bases between. For the CDR3, the DNA is TGCGCCAGCAGCACAGAGTTTCACTATGGCTACACCTTC. It codes for CASSTEFHYGYTF.

This chain uses TRBV7-2 with TRBJ2-3, with D uncertain. Trimming took off 5 bases at V and 8 bases at J, with 14 bases between the two ends. The CDR3 loop spans 13 amino acids. The germline gives CDR1 SGHTA, CDR2 FQGNSA. This CDR3 is CASSASRLGTQYF. The CDR3 DNA sequence: TGTGCCAGCAGCGCCTCGAGACTGGGTACGCAGTATTTT.

The genes are TRBV28 and TRBJ2-7; 9 nucleotides match TRBD1. J lost 3 bases, V lost 5 bases, and 8 bases had no gene match. The CDR3 is 15 amino acids. Germline V gene data show CDR1 as MDHEN and CDR2 as SYDVKM. CDR3 sequence reads: CASSNSGTGNYEQYF. CDR3 nucleotides: TGTGCCAGCAGTAATTCCGGGACAGGGAACTACGAGCAGTACTTC.

This chain joins TRBV28 and TRBJ1-3; the D is unclear. Trimming removed 2 bases from V and 0 bases from J, with 8 bases in between. The CDR3 runs to 15 residues. Germline CDR1 is MDHEN and CDR2 is SYDVKM. The CDR3 is CASSLPTYSGNTIYF. CDR3 in DNA: TGTGCCAGCAGTTTACCAACTTACTCTGGAAACACCATATATTTT.

The chain employs TRBV18 and TRBJ1-2, with 7 bases matching TRBD1. This CDR3 spans 15 amino acids. Germline trimming cut 2 bases from V and 4 bases from J; bases unmatched to any gene: 7. CDR1 and CDR2 from the germline V gene are KGHSH and LQKENI. The CDR3 DNA reads TGTGCCAGCTCACCAGCTAGGGACAGTTCCTATGGCTACACCTTC. This gives the protein CASSPARDSSYGYTF.

This rearrangement joins TRBV5-4 to TRBJ2-7; TRBD1 or TRBD2 may be the D gene (5 bases each). Trimming left V 1 base short and J 10 bases short, with 15 bases between. CDR3 length equals 13 residues. CDR1 SGHNT and CDR2 YYREEE come from the germline V gene (reference sequence). Here the CDR3 DNA reads TGTGCCAGCAGCTTGACCGGGACGGAAGACCAGTACTTC. It specifies CASSLTGTEDQYF.

The chain is built from TRBV23-1 and TRBJ2-5; D remains ambiguous. TRBV23-1 is recorded as an ORF, its role being uncertain. CDR3 length: 13 amino acids. With 4 bases removed from V and 5 bases from J, the gap between germline ends came to 11 bases. In DNA form, the CDR3 reads TGCGCCAGCAGTCGAGGAGTTGGCGAGACCCAGTACTTC. This gives the protein CASSRGVGETQYF.

The rearrangement joins TRBV27 to TRBJ1-6, with 7 positions matching TRBD1. CDR1 MNHEY and CDR2 SMNVEV come from the germline V gene (reference sequence). This CDR3 region has 14 residues. Unmatched junction bases numbered 4, after V lost 7 bases and J lost 4 bases. This CDR3 reads CASTPGQYNSPLHF. The CDR3 region has the DNA TGTGCCAGCACCCCGGGACAGTATAATTCACCCCTCCACTTT.

This clone was seen a handful of times. The chain carries TRBV19 and TRBJ1-1, with D possibly matching TRBD1 (5 bases). This CDR3 has 15 amino acids. Germline CDR1 reads LNHDA; CDR2 reads SQIVND (reference sequence). Trimming shortened V by 1 base and J by 5 bases, and 14 bases separated the two germline ends. The CDR3 protein is CASSIVLGRATEAFF. The CDR3 nucleotides are TGTGCCAGTAGTATAGTTCTGGGCAGGGCTACTGAAGCTTTCTTT.

This clone has just one count. This chain connects TRBV10-2 to TRBJ1-5; 8 positions match TRBD1. Germline lookup yields CDR1 WSHSY and CDR2 SAAADI. This CDR3 region has 15 residues. V lost 5 bases to trimming and J lost 6 bases; unmatched junction nucleotides: 9. The CDR3 bases are TGCGCCAGCAGTTCACAGGGGGATCCCTTTCAGCCCCAGCATTTT. Its translation is CASSSQGDPFQPQHF.

The chain recombines TRBV28 with TRBJ1-1; D remains ambiguous. This CDR3 contains 12 residues. Germline-derived CDR1 and CDR2 are MDHEN and SYDVKM. Trimming took off 6 bases at V and 3 bases at J, with 8 bases between the two ends. CDR3 in amino acids: CASRDGYTEAFF. CDR3 nucleotide sequence: TGTGCCAGCAGGGACGGGTACACTGAAGCTTTCTTT.

The genes are TRBV3-1 (or the pseudogene TRBV3-2) and TRBJ1-2; D unclear. Germline V gene lookup returns CDR1 LGHDT and CDR2 YNNKEL (reference sequence). This CDR3 comprises 15 residues. V dropped 3 bases and J dropped 7 bases, with 18 bases sitting between them. In DNA, the CDR3 is TGTGCCAGCAGCCAGGGCAGCCTTTCGAAGATTGGCTACACCTTC. This encodes CASSQGSLSKIGYTF.

This clone was counted a few times. The chain carries TRBV18 and TRBJ1-2, with D uncertain. The CDR3 covers 18 residues. V lost 3 bases and J 4 bases, leaving 24 bases between the germline ends. Germline loops: CDR1 KGHSH, CDR2 LQKENI. CDR3: CASSPEIGVQTSRYGYTF. The DNA for the CDR3 is TGTGCCAGCTCACCCGAGATTGGTGTGCAGACGTCCCGCTATGGCTACACCTTC. Drawing the rest from reference TRBV18 and TRBJ1-2, the complete variable domain is NAGVMQNPRHLVRRRGQEARLRCSPMKGHSHVYWYRQLPEEGLKFMVYLQKENIIDESGMPKERFSAEFPKEGPSILRIQQVVRGDSAAYFCASSPEIGVQTSRYGYTFGSGTRLTVV.

The rearrangement links TRBV29-1 to TRBJ2-1, with 9 bases lining up with TRBD1. The CDR3 runs 13 residues. Germline assignment: CDR1 SQVTM and CDR2 ANQGSEA. After removal of 5 bases from V and 7 bases from J, the junction contained 6 bases not matched to a gene. The CDR3 here is CSVLNRGRNEQFF. The CDR3 DNA reads as TGCAGCGTTCTAAACAGGGGGCGGAATGAGCAGTTCTTC.

V gene TRBV7-3 combines with J gene TRBJ2-5; no clear D gene. Trimming stripped 5 bases from V and 5 bases from J, with 12 bases between. The CDR3 has 13 amino acids. Germline V gene lookup returns CDR1 SGHTA and CDR2 FQGTGA. The CDR3 coding sequence is TGTGCCAGCAGCCCCTGGGTGGGGGAGACCCAGTACTTC. This translates into CASSPWVGETQYF.

The V and J genes are TRBV10-3 and TRBJ2-1; D uncertain. The CDR3 totals 14 residues. Trimming pared 0 bases from V and 12 bases from J, leaving 15 bases between. Per the germline V gene, CDR1 is ENHRY and CDR2 is SYGVKD. The CDR3 coding sequence is TGTGCCATCAGTGAGTCGACTTACGGTATCGGGCAGTTCTTC. This codes for CAISESTYGIGQFF.

The chain has TRBV3-1 (or the pseudogene TRBV3-2) and TRBJ2-3; a possible D gene is TRBD2 (5 bases). Germline CDR1 LGHDT, CDR2 YNNKEL (reference sequence). V shed 4 bases and J shed 12 bases, with 14 bases lying between them. This CDR3 has 12 residues. The CDR3 DNA sequence: TGTGCCAGCAGCCCAGACCGAGGGATTCAGTATTTT. It is translated as CASSPDRGIQYF.

V usage is TRBV7-2 and J usage is TRBJ2-7, with TRBD1 matching over 9 bases. CDR3 size: 15 residues. Trimming took 5 bases from V and 2 from J; bases not matched to a gene: 7. In germline, CDR1 is SGHTA, CDR2 FQGNSA. CDR3 region: CASSQSGQGAYEQYF. The DNA for the CDR3 is TGTGCCAGCAGCCAATCGGGACAGGGAGCCTACGAGCAGTACTTC.